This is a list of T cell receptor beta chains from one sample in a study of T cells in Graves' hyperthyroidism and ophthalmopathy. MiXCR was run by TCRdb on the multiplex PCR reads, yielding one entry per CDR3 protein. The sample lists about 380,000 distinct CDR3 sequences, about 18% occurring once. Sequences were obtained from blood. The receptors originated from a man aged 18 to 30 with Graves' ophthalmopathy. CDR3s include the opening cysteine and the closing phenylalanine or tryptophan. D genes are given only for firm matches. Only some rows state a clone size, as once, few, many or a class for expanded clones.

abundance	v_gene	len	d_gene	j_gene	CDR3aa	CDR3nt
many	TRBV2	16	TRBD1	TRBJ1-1	CASRTGTGGMNTEAFF	TGTGCCAGCAGGACGGGGACAGGGGGCATGAACACTGAAGCTTTCTTT
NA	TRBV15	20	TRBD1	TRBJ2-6	CATSASAFTFRGPGANVLTF	TGTGCCACCAGCGCAAGCGCTTTTACTTTCAGGGGGCCCGGGGCCAACGTCCTGACTTTC
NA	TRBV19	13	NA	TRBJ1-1	CASHSGPSTEAFF	TGTGCCAGCCACTCAGGGCCGAGCACTGAAGCTTTCTTT
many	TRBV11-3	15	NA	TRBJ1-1	CASSRGQNGNTEAFF	TGTGCCAGCAGCCGCGGACAGAATGGGAACACTGAAGCTTTCTTT
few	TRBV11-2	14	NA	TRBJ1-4	CASSPAVTDEKLFF	TGTGCCAGCAGCCCGGCGGTGACGGATGAAAAACTGTTTTTT
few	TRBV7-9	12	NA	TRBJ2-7	CASSSVAGEQYF	TGTGCCAGCAGCTCGGTTGCAGGCGAGCAGTACTTC
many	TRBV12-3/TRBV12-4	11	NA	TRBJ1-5	CASSFGQPQHF	TGTGCCAGCAGTTTCGGTCAGCCCCAGCATTTT
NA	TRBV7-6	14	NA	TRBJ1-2	CASSPPGGMDGYTF	TGTGCCAGCAGCCCCCCGGGGGGGATGGATGGCTACACCTTC
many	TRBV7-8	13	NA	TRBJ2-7	CASSLGGSVEQYF	TGTGCCAGCAGCTTAGGGGGGAGTGTCGAGCAGTACTTC
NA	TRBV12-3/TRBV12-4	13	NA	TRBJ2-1	CASSPPGFNEQFF	TGTGCCAGCAGTCCTCCGGGATTCAATGAGCAGTTCTTC
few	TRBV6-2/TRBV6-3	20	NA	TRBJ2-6	CASSYGQGRIPSSGANVLTF	TGTGCCAGCAGTTACGGCCAGGGGCGAATTCCCAGCTCTGGGGCCAACGTCCTGACTTTC
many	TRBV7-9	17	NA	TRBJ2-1	CASTPGRDLPTNNEQFF	TGTGCCAGCACCCCGGGACGGGACCTCCCAACCAACAATGAGCAGTTCTTC
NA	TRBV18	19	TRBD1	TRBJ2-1	CASSPPFRGPLFIEDEQFF	TGTGCCAGCTCACCACCCTTCAGGGGGCCACTTTTTATCGAGGATGAGCAGTTCTTC
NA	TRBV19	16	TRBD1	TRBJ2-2	CASSPNRGRVTGELFF	TGTGCCAGTAGTCCGAACAGGGGGCGCGTCACCGGGGAGCTGTTTTTT
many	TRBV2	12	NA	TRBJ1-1	CASRTDRPQAFF	TGTGCCAGCAGAACCGACAGGCCCCAAGCTTTCTTT
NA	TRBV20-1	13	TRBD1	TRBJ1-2	CSETGQAKYGYTF	TGCAGTGAAACGGGACAGGCAAAATATGGCTACACCTTC
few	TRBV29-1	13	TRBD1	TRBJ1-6	CSVGQGRNSPLHF	TGCAGCGTGGGACAGGGTAGGAATTCACCCCTCCACTTT
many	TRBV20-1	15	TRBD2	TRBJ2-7	CSARGLAGGPSEQYF	TGCAGTGCTAGAGGACTAGCGGGGGGGCCGAGCGAGCAGTACTTC
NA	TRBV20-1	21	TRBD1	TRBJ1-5	CSARVQSFGTGAETGHQPQHF	TGCAGTGCTAGAGTTCAAAGTTTTGGGACAGGGGCAGAAACGGGACATCAGCCCCAGCATTTT
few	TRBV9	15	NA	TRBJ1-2	CASSETGHALGGYTF	TGTGCCAGCAGCGAAACTGGACACGCCCTGGGGGGCTACACCTTC
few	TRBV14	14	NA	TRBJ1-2	CASSRETANYGYTF	TGTGCCAGCAGCCGAGAGACAGCTAACTATGGCTACACCTTC
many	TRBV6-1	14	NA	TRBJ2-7	CASSPQTGSYEQYF	TGTGCCAGCAGCCCCCAGACGGGCTCCTACGAGCAGTACTTC
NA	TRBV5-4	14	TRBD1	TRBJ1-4	CASSPEEGAEKLFF	TGTGCCAGCAGCCCGGAGGAGGGGGCGGAAAAACTGTTTTTT
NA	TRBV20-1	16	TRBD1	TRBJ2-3	CSAGDPGQASQDTQYF	TGCAGTGCTGGAGACCCGGGACAGGCCAGTCAAGATACGCAGTATTTT
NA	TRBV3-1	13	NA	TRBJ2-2	CASSPTPGGELFF	TGTGCCAGCAGCCCTACCCCCGGGGGGGAGCTGTTTTTT
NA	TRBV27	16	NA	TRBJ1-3	CASSLGGPNSGNTIYF	TGTGCCAGCAGTTTAGGAGGCCCCAACTCTGGAAACACCATATATTTT
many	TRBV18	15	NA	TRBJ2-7	CASSPAYHRSDEQYF	TGTGCCAGCTCACCGGCCTACCACAGGTCCGACGAGCAGTACTTC
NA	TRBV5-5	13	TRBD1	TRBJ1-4	CASSRDRERKLFF	TGTGCCAGCAGTCGCGACAGGGAGAGAAAACTGTTTTTT
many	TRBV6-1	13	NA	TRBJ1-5	CASTWTGNQPQHF	TGTGCCAGCACTTGGACGGGAAATCAGCCCCAGCATTTT
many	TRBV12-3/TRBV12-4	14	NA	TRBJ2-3	CASSLGASADTQYF	TGTGCCAGCAGTTTAGGAGCGTCAGCAGATACGCAGTATTTT
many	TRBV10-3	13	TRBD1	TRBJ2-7	CAISPGTGVEQYF	TGTGCCATCAGTCCCGGGACAGGGGTCGAGCAGTACTTC
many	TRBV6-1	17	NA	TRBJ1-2	CASSEAPLGKGGYGYTF	TGTGCCAGCAGTGAAGCACCCTTGGGAAAGGGAGGCTATGGCTACACCTTC
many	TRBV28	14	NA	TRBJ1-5	CASSFGGNYQPQHF	TGTGCCAGCAGTTTCGGAGGCAACTATCAGCCCCAGCATTTT
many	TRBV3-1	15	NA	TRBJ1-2	CASSQAIGGPHGYTF	TGTGCCAGCAGCCAAGCCATCGGAGGGCCCCATGGCTACACCTTC
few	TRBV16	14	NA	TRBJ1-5	CASSQHMDGEPQHF	TGTGCCAGCAGCCAACATATGGACGGGGAGCCCCAGCATTTT
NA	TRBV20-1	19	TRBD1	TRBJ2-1	CSASGDRTPNLPRHNEQFF	TGCAGTGCTAGTGGGGACAGGACACCGAACCTTCCCCGTCACAATGAGCAGTTCTTC
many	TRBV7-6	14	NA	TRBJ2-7	CASSQDYNTYEQYF	TGTGCCAGCAGCCAAGACTACAACACCTACGAGCAGTACTTC
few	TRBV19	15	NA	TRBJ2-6	CASSIGGSGANVLTF	TGTGCCAGTAGTATAGGGGGCTCTGGGGCCAACGTCCTGACTTTC
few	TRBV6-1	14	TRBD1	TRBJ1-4	CASRVRGPNEKLFF	TGTGCCAGCAGGGTCAGGGGGCCTAATGAAAAACTGTTTTTT
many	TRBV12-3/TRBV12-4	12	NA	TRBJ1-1	CASIKKGLEAFF	TGTGCCAGCATCAAGAAGGGGTTAGAAGCTTTCTTT
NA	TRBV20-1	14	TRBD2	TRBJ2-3	CSARDRGRTDTQYF	TGCAGTGCTAGAGATCGCGGGAGAACAGATACGCAGTATTTT
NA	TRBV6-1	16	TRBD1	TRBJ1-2	CASRSTGTGKAYGYTF	TGTGCCAGCAGGTCAACCGGGACAGGGAAGGCTTATGGCTACACCTTC
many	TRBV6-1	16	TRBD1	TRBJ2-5	CASSEAIFRTGVAQYF	TGTGCCAGCAGTGAAGCAATTTTCCGGACAGGGGTGGCCCAGTACTTC
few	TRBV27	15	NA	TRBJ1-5	CASSRGAFSNQPQHF	TGTGCCAGCAGTCGGGGGGCTTTTAGCAATCAGCCCCAGCATTTT
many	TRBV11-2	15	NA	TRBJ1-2	CASSASHGGQGGYTF	TGTGCCAGCAGCGCATCCCACGGGGGGCAGGGTGGCTACACCTTC
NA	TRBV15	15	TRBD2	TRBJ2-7	CATSRDSGGPYEQYF	TGTGCCACCAGCAGAGACTCGGGGGGACCCTACGAGCAGTACTTC
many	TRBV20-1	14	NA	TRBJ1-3	CSAADGPSGNTIYF	TGCAGTGCTGCCGACGGGCCCTCTGGAAACACCATATATTTT
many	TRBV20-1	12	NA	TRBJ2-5	CSAPRGGETQYF	TGCAGTGCCCCCAGGGGGGGAGAGACCCAGTACTTC
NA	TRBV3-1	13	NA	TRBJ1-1	CASSGVTNTEAFF	TGTGCCAGCAGTGGGGTGACGAACACTGAAGCTTTCTTT
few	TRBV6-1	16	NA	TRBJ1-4	CASRSFWGGAGEKLFF	TGTGCCAGCCGATCTTTTTGGGGGGGCGCCGGTGAAAAACTGTTTTTT
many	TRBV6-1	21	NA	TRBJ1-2	CASSEGRNSPIMFPSPYGYTF	TGTGCCAGCAGTGAAGGCCGGAACAGTCCGATTATGTTCCCTTCTCCATATGGCTACACCTTC
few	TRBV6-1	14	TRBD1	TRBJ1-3	CASSEDRSGNTIYF	TGTGCCAGCAGTGAGGACAGGTCTGGAAACACCATATATTTT